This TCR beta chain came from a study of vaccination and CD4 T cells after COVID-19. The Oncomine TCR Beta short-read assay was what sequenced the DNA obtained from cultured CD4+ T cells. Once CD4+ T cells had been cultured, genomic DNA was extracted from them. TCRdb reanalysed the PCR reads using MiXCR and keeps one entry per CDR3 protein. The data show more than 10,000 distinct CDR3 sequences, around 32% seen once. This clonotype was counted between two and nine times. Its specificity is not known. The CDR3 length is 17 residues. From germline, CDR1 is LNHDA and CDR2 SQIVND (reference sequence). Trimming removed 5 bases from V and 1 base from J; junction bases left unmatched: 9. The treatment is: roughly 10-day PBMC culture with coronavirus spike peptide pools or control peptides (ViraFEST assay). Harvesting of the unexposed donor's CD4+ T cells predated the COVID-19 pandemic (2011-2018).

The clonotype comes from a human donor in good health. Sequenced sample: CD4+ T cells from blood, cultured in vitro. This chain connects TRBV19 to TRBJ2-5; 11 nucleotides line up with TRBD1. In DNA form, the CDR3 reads TGTGCCAGTAGTTCACGAAGGACAGGGGGCCTCCAAGAGACCCAGTACTTC. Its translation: CASSSRRTGGLQETQYF. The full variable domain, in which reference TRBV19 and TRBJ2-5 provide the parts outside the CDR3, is DGGITQSPKYLFRKEGQNVTLSCEQNLNHDAMYWYRQDPGQGLRLIYYSQIVNDFQKGDIAEGYSVSREKKESFPLTVTSAQKNPTAFYLCASSSRRTGGLQETQYFGPGTRLLVL.